The 7 T cell receptor beta chains presented below share a single source sample, sequenced in a study of T cell repertoires in cytomegalovirus infection. TCRdb re-called the reads through MiXCR, storing one row per CDR3 protein. The sample contains about 130,000 distinct CDR3 sequences, approximately 9.2% of which appear only once. The sequenced sample was PBMCs. The receptors shown here come from a human donor in good health (CMV status not recorded). Some clones in this sample may be carry-over from other donors' samples.

This chain connects TRBV27 to TRBJ2-1; 9 bases line up with TRBD1. V was pared by 5 bases and J by 8 bases, with 7 bases of the junction left unmatched. The CDR3 length is 14 residues. CDR1 and CDR2 (germline): MNHEY, SMNVEV (reference sequence). CDR3 residues: CASSPEGQGDEQFF. The CDR3 DNA follows: TGTGCCAGCAGTCCAGAGGGACAGGGAGATGAGCAGTTCTTC.

This clonotype was detected many times. The chain uses TRBV12-3 or TRBV12-4 and TRBJ1-5; tentatively, D is TRBD1 (6 bases). The CDR3 totals 14 residues. V lost 7 bases and J lost 7, with 17 bases in between. The CDR3: CASIEWGRMQPQHF. The CDR3 DNA reads as TGTGCCAGCATCGAGTGGGGGCGCATGCAGCCCCAGCATTTT.

This clonotype came up many times. This chain connects TRBV28 to TRBJ2-7; D is unresolved. CDR1 and CDR2 from the germline V gene are MDHEN and SYDVKM. Trimming removed 10 bases from V and 2 bases from J, with 15 bases in between. The CDR3 spans 13 residues. CDR3: CATRVGRTYEQYF. The CDR3 nucleotides read TGTGCCACCCGGGTCGGCAGAACCTACGAGCAGTACTTC.

The chain combines TRBV30 with TRBJ1-1; no firm D call. V lost 2 bases and J lost 1, with 5 bases in between. This CDR3 has 12 amino acids. The germline V gene has CDR1 GTSNPN and CDR2 SVGIG (reference sequence). The CDR3 region is CAWSKWNTEAFF. The CDR3 nucleotides are TGTGCCTGGAGTAAGTGGAACACTGAAGCTTTCTTT.

This clonotype was counted many times. The chain links TRBV10-3 to TRBJ1-1; D unclear. The V end was cut by 3 bases, the J end by 7 bases, with 6 bases between. The CDR3 loop spans 11 amino acids. Looked up from germline, CDR1 is ENHRY and CDR2 is SYGVKD. Here the CDR3 reads CAISDRDEAFF. The CDR3 nucleotides are TGTGCCATCAGTGACAGAGATGAAGCTTTCTTT.

This clonotype was detected ten times or more. CDR3 coding DNA: TGTGCCAGCAGTTACTCGATTGCGGGGGGGCCCAATGAGCAGTTCTTC. Its protein is CASSYSIAGGPNEQFF. The chain links TRBV6-5 to TRBJ2-1, with 9 bases aligning to TRBD2. V trimming: 0 bases; J trimming: 6 bases; junction bases outside the gene matches: 6. Germline CDR1 reads MNHEY; CDR2 reads SVGAGI. CDR3 length: 16 residues.

In this sample, this clonotype turned up many times. The chain couples TRBV20-1 to TRBJ1-6; 10 nucleotides line up with TRBD1. V gave up 6 bases and J gave up 9 bases; unmatched junction bases: 8. This CDR3 region has 14 residues. The germline gives CDR1 DFQATT, CDR2 SNEGSKA (reference sequence). In DNA form, the CDR3 reads TGCAGTGCCGGACAGGGGGACTGGGTTTCACCCCTCCACTTT. Translation: CSAGQGDWVSPLHF.